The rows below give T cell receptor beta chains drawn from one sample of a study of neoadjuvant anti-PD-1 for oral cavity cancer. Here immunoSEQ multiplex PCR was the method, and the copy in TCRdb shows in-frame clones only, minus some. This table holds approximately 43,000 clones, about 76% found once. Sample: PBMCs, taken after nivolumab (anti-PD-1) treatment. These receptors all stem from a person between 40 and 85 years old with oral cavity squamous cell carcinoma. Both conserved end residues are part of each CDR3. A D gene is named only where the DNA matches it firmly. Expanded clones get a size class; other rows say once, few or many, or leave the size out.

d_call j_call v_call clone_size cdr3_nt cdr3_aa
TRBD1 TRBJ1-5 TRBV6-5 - TGTGCCAGCAGTCCCGACAGGGGGCAGGGGCCCCAGCATTTT CASSPDRGQGPQHF
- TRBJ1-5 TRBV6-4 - TGTGCCAGCAGTGACTTGACAATCCAGAGCGGGTATAGCAATCAGCCCCAGCATTTT CASSDLTIQSGYSNQPQHF
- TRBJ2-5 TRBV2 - TGTGCCAGCAGTGTTGTAGGTTGGCTATCCCAAGAGACCCAGTACTTC CASSVVGWLSQETQYF
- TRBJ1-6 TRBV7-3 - TGTGCCAGCAGCTCTCAGCCCTCCTATAATTCACCCCTCCACTTT CASSSQPSYNSPLHF
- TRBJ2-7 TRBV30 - TGTGCCTGGAAGGGCGGCCCCTACGAGCAGTACTTC CAWKGGPYEQYF
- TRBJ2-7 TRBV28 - TGTGCCAGCAGTTCTCTCTCCCTCGAGCAGTACTTC CASSSLSLEQYF
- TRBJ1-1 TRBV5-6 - TGTGCCAGCGGAATGATGGGCAGTGAAGCTTTCTTT CASGMMGSEAFF
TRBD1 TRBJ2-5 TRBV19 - TGTGCCAGTAGTATAAGAGGAGGGACAGGTATAGAGACCCAGTACTTC CASSIRGGTGIETQYF
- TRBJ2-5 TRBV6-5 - TGTGCCAGCAGTTACTCCCATCAGGAGCAAGAGACCCAGTACTTC CASSYSHQEQETQYF
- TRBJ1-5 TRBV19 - TGTGCCATCCCCCCAACAGGGTTAAAGCATTTT CAIPPTGLKHF
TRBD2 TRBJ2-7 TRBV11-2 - TGTGCCAGCAGCTTAGATCTCCGATATACCCCGGGAGGGCCGTACGAGCAGTACTTC CASSLDLRYTPGGPYEQYF
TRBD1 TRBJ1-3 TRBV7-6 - TGTGCCAGCAGCCACCCCAGGGGGGACAGGTCTGGAAACACCATATATTTT CASSHPRGDRSGNTIYF
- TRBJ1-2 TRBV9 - TGTGCCAGCAGCGCCGTCACAGGGACAGGCTACACCTTC CASSAVTGTGYTF
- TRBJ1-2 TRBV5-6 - TGTGCCAGCAGCTTTAACAGAGCTCGGGGCGGCTACACCTTC CASSFNRARGGYTF
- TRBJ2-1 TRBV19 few TGTGCCAGTAGTCTCGACAGGAGTGGAAACAATGAGCAGTTCTTC CASSLDRSGNNEQFF
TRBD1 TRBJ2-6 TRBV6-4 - TGTGCCAGCAGTGTGGACAGGGGAGGGAACGTCCTGACTTTC CASSVDRGGNVLTF
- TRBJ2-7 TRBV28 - TGTGCCAGCAGTTTACGTCTGGGGCTAAGCTCCTACGAGCAGTACTTC CASSLRLGLSSYEQYF
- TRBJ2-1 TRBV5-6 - TGTGCCAGCAGCTTGGAAGGGGACAATGAGCAGTTCTTC CASSLEGDNEQFF
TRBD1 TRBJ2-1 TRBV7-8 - TGTGCCAGCAGCCGGGCCGGACAGGTATTCGATGAGCAGTTCTTC CASSRAGQVFDEQFF
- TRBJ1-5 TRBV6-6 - TGTGCCAGCAGAGGGGGGGTAAGTCAGCCCCAGCATTTT CASRGGVSQPQHF
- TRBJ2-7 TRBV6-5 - TGTGCCAGCAGTTACAATAGCGGAAGCTCCTACGAGCAGTACTTC CASSYNSGSSYEQYF
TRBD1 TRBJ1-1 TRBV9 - TGTGCCAGCAGTAGGGGGCTAGACACTGAAGCTTTCTTT CASSRGLDTEAFF
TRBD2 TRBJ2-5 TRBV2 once TGTGCCAGCAGTAAAATGGGGACTAGCGATGGAGAGACCCAGTACTTC CASSKMGTSDGETQYF
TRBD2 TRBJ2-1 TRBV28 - TGTGCCAGCAGCCCGGGGGGACTAGCGGCTTCCAATGAGCAGTTCTTC CASSPGGLAASNEQFF
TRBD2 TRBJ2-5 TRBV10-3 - TGTGCCATCAGTGAGTCGATCGGGGGGGGGTTGCAAGAGACCCAGTACTTC CAISESIGGGLQETQYF
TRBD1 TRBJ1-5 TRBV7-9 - TGTGCCAGCAGCTTAGGACAGGGGGTTGATCAGCCCCAGCATTTT CASSLGQGVDQPQHF
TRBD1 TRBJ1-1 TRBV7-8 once TGTGCCAGCAGCTTAGCAGGGGGACAGTCCGGCACTGAAGCTTTCTTT CASSLAGGQSGTEAFF
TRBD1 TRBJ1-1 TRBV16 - TGTGCCAGCAGCCCCCCCAGGGGGCTGGCTTTCTTT CASSPPRGLAFF
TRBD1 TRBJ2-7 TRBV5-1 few TGCGCCAGCAGCACCGGGACAGGGATCGACGAGCAGTACTTC CASSTGTGIDEQYF
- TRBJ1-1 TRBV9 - TGTGCCAGCAGCGTAGCTCCCCGGGAGGGTACTGAAGCTTTCTTT CASSVAPREGTEAFF
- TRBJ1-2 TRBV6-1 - TGTGCCAGCATAGCGAGGGCTAGTACCGGTGGCTACACCTTC CASIARASTGGYTF
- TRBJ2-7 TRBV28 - TGTGCCAGCGGATGGGTTGCGGGGCCGAACTACGAGCAGTACTTC CASGWVAGPNYEQYF
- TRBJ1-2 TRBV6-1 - TGTGCCAGCTCCCCCGAGCACAGGAAGGGCTATGGCTACACCTTC CASSPEHRKGYGYTF
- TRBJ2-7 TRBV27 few TGTGCCAGCAGAAACTTAGAGCGGGCAGGGAACGAGCAGTACTTC CASRNLERAGNEQYF
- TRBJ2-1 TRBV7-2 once TGTGCCAGCAGCTTAGCAGCCGGCTCCTACAATGAGCAGTTCTTC CASSLAAGSYNEQFF
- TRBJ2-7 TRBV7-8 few TGTGCCAGCAGCTCGCGACGTTTGGCCGGGTACGAGCAGTACTTC CASSSRRLAGYEQYF
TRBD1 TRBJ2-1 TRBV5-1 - TGCGCCAGCAGCTTGGGGGACAGGGGAGGGGATGAGCAGTTCTTC CASSLGDRGGDEQFF
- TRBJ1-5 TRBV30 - TGTGCCTGGAGTGTATCGCGTCAGCCCCAGCATTTT CAWSVSRQPQHF
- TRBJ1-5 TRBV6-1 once TGTGCCAGCGGGGGGGTTTCCAACAATCAGTCCCAGCATTTT CASGGVSNNQSQHF
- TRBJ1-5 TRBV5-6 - TGTGCCAGCAGCTTACGGACAGACCAATGGCAGCCCCAGCATTTT CASSLRTDQWQPQHF
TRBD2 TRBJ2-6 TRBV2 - TGTGCCAGCAGTGCCCCCTTGGGGGGGGAGGCTGGGGCCAACGTCCTGACTTTC CASSAPLGGEAGANVLTF
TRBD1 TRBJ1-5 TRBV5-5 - TGTGCCAGCAGCCTAAGACAGGGTAACAATCAGCCCCAGCATTTT CASSLRQGNNQPQHF
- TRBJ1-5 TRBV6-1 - TGTGCCAGCAGGATTGCAGGGGTGGGTCAGCCCCAGCATTTT CASRIAGVGQPQHF
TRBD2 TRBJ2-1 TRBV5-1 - TGCGCCAGCAGCTCCGAGGGACTAGCGGGAGGGTATGAGCAGTTCTTC CASSSEGLAGGYEQFF
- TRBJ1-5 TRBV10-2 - TGCGCCAGCAGTGGAGATCAGCGGCAGCCCCAGCATTTT CASSGDQRQPQHF
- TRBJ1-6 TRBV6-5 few TGTGCCAGCAGGCCCCGGAGGCAGACTCCTCCCCTCCACTTT CASRPRRQTPPLHF
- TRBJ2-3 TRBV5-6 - TGTGCCAGCAGCTTGGCTAGCTGGTACACAGATACGCAGTATTTT CASSLASWYTDTQYF
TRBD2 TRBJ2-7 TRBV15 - TGTGCCACCAGCAGAGACTCGCGGACTAGCGGGGGAACCTACGAGCAGTACTTC CATSRDSRTSGGTYEQYF
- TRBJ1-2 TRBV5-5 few TGTGCCAGCAGCTTGGGGACACTTGATAACTATGGCTACACCTTC CASSLGTLDNYGYTF